This T cell receptor (beta chain) originates from a study of OX40 agonist ivuxolimab in advanced cancers. TCRdb's copy holds only in-frame clones and misses some; the assay was immunoSEQ multiplex PCR. In the table there are approximately 60,000 clones, roughly 84% of which are singletons. Worth noting for this clone: Its antigen is still unknown.

Samples were taken at baseline and on day 1 of cycles 4 and 7. Per the germline V gene, CDR1 is SQVTM and CDR2 is ANQGSEA. The CDR3 runs to 13 residues. The junction had 7 bases not matched to a gene; V was cut back by 7 bases and J by 6 bases. Study-wide points: Near-lowest levels of clonal expansion characterized partial responders at 0.1-3.0 mg/kg.

This rearrangement joins TRBV29-1 to TRBJ2-1, with 9 bases lining up with TRBD2. Here the sequenced sample was CD4+ or CD8+ T cells sorted from blood, taken in a trial of the OX40 agonist ivuxolimab. The source is an adult with an advanced solid tumor such as melanoma, head and neck, liver or kidney cancer. DNA of the CDR3: TGCAGCGCACCGGGACTAGCAGTCAATGAGCAGTTCTTC. Amino acid sequence: CSAPGLAVNEQFF.